This T cell receptor (beta chain) was identified during a study of shared clonotypes between healthy human individuals. Study background: Every donor yielded three CD4 naive, three CD4 memory, two CD8 naive and one CD8 memory plate. Study-wide results and caveats: Richness estimates generally favored naive over memory subsets. Non-shared clonotypes had lower generation probabilities than those shared by all four donors.

The CDR3 loop spans 12 amino acids. V was shortened by 6 bases and J by 10 bases, with 13 bases between the two germline ends. Germline CDR1 MNHNS, CDR2 SASEGT. Details on this clone: The antigen is not known.

An even split of each subset's genomic DNA across several immunoSEQ plates was performed. Assay: immunoSEQ multiplex PCR; the TCRdb copy retains only in-frame clones and omits some. Of around 2.5 million clones in the sample, approximately 93% were seen once. This sequence was found in a man aged 18 to 30 in good health. Some clones in this sample may be carry-over from other donors' samples. Sequenced sample: naive CD4+ T cells from PBMCs. Subset reported: CD45RA+ positively selected. The chain combines TRBV6-1 with TRBJ2-1; the D is unclear. The CDR3 loop reads CASRSPSWEQFF. In DNA form, the CDR3 reads TGTGCCAGCAGGTCTCCCAGCTGGGAGCAGTTCTTC.